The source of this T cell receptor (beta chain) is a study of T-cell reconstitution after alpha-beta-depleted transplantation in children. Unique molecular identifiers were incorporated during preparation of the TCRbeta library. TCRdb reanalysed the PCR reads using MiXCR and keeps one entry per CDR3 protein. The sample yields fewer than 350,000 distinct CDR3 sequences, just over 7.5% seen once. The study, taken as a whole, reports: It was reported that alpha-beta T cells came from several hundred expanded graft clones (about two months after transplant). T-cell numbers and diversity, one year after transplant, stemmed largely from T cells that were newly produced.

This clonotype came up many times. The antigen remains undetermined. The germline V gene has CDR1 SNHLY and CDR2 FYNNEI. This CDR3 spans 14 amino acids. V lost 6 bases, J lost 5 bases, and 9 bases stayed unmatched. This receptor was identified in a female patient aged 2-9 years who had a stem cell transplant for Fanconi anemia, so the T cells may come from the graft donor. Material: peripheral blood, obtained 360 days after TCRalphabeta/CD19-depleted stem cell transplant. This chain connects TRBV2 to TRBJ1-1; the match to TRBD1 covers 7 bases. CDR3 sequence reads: CASRTTGEPTEAFF. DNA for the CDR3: TGTGCCAGCAGGACTACAGGGGAACCTACTGAAGCTTTCTTT.